Listed below are T cell receptor beta chains from one sample, sequenced in a study of blood T cells in healthy people across ages. MiXCR, run by TCRdb on the 5' RACE reads, gives a single entry per CDR3 protein. The sample includes 920,000 or so distinct CDR3 sequences, 35% to 55% of them seen just once. Sequenced sample: blood. The receptors were sampled from a woman aged 55-70 years in good health. The CDR3 runs from the conserved cysteine through the conserved F or W. A row's size may be missing; if present it is once, few, many or a size class.

clone_size | j_call | v_call | cdr3_aa
few | TRBJ2-3 | TRBV7-9 | CASSLTSGHTDTQYF
. | TRBJ2-5 | TRBV29-1 | CSVSLETQYF
. | TRBJ2-7 | TRBV9 | CASSVAQGGYEQYF
few | TRBJ2-7 | TRBV7-9 | CASSSTSGRLYEQYF
few | TRBJ2-7 | TRBV20-1 | CSARRGGLHSYEQYF
few | TRBJ1-5 | TRBV20-1 | CSARDLGTAYQPQHF
. | TRBJ2-1 | TRBV12-3/TRBV12-4 | CASSLSFSSYNEQFF
. | TRBJ2-4 | TRBV3-1 | CASLSAKNIQYF
. | TRBJ1-2 | TRBV6-1 | CASSEALQGGYTF
. | . | TRBV6-5 | CASRLDRVRNEQYF
. | TRBJ2-1 | TRBV6-1 | CASTPSRTGQIGYNEQFF
. | TRBJ2-5 | TRBV7-2 | CASSARISGQQETQYF
few | TRBJ2-1 | TRBV27 | CASSELSGSSYNEQFF
many | TRBJ2-7 | TRBV29-1 | CSVRVGSYEQYF
many | TRBJ2-7 | TRBV5-6 | CASSFGQGTGEQYF
. | TRBJ1-1 | TRBV2 | CARRTGTEAFF
. | TRBJ2-7 | TRBV6-5 | CASRLAGGGYEQYF
. | TRBJ2-7 | TRBV7-2 | CASSLGQGGWEQYF
. | . | TRBV7-2 | CASSLVTSPGTQYF
. | TRBJ2-7 | TRBV10-3 | CAISGPDRGAYEQYF
few | TRBJ1-4 | TRBV12-3/TRBV12-4 | CASSLSRYNEKLFF
. | TRBJ2-1 | TRBV7-9 | CASSAVGGRSEQFF
few | TRBJ2-5 | TRBV27 | CASSPGQGIQTQYF
. | TRBJ2-1 | TRBV20-1 | CSAEGSPYNEQFF
once | TRBJ2-3 | TRBV5-1 | CASSLEGGGSTDTQYF
few | TRBJ2-1 | TRBV7-2 | CASSLWAPGTSGRDEQFF
. | TRBJ2-7 | TRBV4-2 | CASSNDPGLEYEQYF
. | TRBJ1-2 | TRBV20-1 | CSAPTGVDGYTF
. | TRBJ2-1 | TRBV25-1 | CAAQGWRGEFF
. | TRBJ1-1 | TRBV14 | CASSPGRLSTEAFF
. | TRBJ1-5 | TRBV28 | CASSQPQGINQPQHF
. | TRBJ2-4 | TRBV4-3 | CASSQVPGTSGVDIQYF
. | TRBJ1-6 | TRBV2 | CASSLRGQSNSPLHF
. | TRBJ1-5 | TRBV7-9 | CASRSQDQPQHF
. | TRBJ2-5 | TRBV7-9 | CASSPSLLMAQYF
. | TRBJ1-2 | TRBV18 | CASSPGGPGRGYTF
. | TRBJ2-5 | TRBV20-1 | CSASGRLGGEETQYF
. | TRBJ1-5 | TRBV20-1 | CSARYRAQPQHF
. | TRBJ2-6 | TRBV29-1 | CSVDLAGANVLTF
. | TRBJ2-7 | TRBV2 | CASGGSGQTNSYEQYF
few | TRBJ2-7 | TRBV19 | CASTSKPGYEQYF
few | TRBJ2-1 | TRBV29-1 | CSVEGNPGLGRNEQFF
. | TRBJ1-4 | TRBV12-3/TRBV12-4 | CASSLSSTNEKLFF
. | TRBJ2-1 | TRBV20-1 | CSASGAGQVVYNEQFF
few | TRBJ2-7 | TRBV9 | CASSFQGVVGAKQYF
. | TRBJ2-5 | TRBV21-1 | CASKGTSGRAWEETQYF
many | TRBJ2-3 | TRBV3-1 | CASRRETSTDTQYF
few | TRBJ2-3 | TRBV7-3 | CASSSLKRGDTDTQYF
once | TRBJ2-7 | TRBV4-1 | CASSQERGAEVEIQYF
. | TRBJ2-1 | TRBV4-1 | CASSSGGAGSCNEQFF
. | TRBJ2-7 | TRBV14 | CASSQVLAGPNSYEQYF
few | TRBJ2-7 | TRBV28 | CASSFVSGISYEQYF